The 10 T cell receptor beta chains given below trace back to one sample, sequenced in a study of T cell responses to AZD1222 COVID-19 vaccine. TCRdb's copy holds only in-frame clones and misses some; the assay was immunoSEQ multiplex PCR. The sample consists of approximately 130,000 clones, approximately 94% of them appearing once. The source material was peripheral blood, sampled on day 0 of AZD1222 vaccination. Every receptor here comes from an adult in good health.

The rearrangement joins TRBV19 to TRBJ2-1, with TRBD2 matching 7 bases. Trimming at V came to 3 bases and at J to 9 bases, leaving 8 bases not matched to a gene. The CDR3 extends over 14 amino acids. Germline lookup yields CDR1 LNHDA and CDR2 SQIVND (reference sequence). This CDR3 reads CASSMQAGEGEQFF. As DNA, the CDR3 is TGTGCCAGTAGTATGCAGGCGGGAGAGGGTGAGCAGTTCTTC.

This CDR3 reads CASSVTGGNYGYTF. The DNA for the CDR3 is TGTGCCAGCAGCGTTACAGGGGGGAACTATGGCTACACCTTC. The chain couples TRBV7-2 to TRBJ1-2; 8 bases map to TRBD1. Germline V CDR1 and CDR2: SGHTA, FQGNSA. CDR3 length: 14 amino acids. The ends lost 5 bases at V and 2 bases at J; junction bases unmatched: 4. The full variable domain, its missing parts supplied by reference TRBV7-2 and TRBJ1-2, is GAGVSQSPSNKVTEKGKDVELRCDPISGHTALYWYRQSLGQGLEFLIYFQGNSAPDKSGLPSDRFSAERTGGSVSTLTIQRTQQEDSAVYLCASSVTGGNYGYTFGSGTRLTVV.

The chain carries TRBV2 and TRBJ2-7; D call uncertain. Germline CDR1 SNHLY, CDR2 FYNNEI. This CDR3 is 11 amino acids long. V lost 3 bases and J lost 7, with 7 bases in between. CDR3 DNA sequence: TGTGCCAGCAGTGATGAAGGAGAGCAGTACTTC. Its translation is CASSDEGEQYF.

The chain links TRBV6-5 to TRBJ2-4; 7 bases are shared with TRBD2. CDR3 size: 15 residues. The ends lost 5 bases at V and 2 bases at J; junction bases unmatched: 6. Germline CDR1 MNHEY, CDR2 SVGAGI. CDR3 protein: CASSLAGDPKNIQYF. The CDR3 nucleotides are TGTGCCAGCAGTCTTGCGGGAGACCCCAAAAACATTCAGTACTTC.

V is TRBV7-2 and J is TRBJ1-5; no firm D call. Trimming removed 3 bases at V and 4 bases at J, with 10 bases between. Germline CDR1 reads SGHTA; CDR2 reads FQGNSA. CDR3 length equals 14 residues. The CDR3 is CASSFDGMNQPQHF. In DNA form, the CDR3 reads TGTGCCAGCAGCTTTGACGGTATGAATCAGCCCCAGCATTTT.

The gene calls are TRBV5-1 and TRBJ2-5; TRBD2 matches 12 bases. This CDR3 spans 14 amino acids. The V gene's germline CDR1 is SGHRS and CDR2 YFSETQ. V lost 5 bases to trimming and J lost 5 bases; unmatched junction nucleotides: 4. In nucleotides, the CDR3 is TGCGCCAGCAGGACTAGCGGGAGTTTTGAGACCCAGTACTTC. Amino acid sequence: CASRTSGSFETQYF.

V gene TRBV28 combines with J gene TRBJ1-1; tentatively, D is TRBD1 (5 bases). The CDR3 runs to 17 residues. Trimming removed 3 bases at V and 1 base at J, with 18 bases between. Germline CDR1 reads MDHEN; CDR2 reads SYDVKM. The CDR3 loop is CASSFSLGSGRNTEAFF. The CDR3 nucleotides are TGTGCCAGCAGTTTCTCTCTCGGGTCGGGACGGAACACTGAAGCTTTCTTT. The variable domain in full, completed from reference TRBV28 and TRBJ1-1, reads DVKVTQSSRYLVKRTGEKVFLECVQDMDHENMFWYRQDPGLGLRLIYFSYDVKMKEKGDIPEGYSVSREKKERFSLILESASTNQTSMYLCASSFSLGSGRNTEAFFGQGTRLTVV.

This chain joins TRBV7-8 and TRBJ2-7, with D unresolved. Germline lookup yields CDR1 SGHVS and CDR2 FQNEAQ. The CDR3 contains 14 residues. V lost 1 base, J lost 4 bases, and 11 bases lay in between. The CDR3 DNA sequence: TGTGCCAGCAGCTTAGAAGGGTTGGGTTACGAGCAGTACTTC. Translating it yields CASSLEGLGYEQYF.

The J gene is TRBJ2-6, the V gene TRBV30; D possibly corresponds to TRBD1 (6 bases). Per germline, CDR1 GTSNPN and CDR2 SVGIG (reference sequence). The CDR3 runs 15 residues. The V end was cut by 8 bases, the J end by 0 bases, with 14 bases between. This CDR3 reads CATGGDLSGANVLTF. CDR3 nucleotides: TGTGCCACTGGGGGCGACCTCTCTGGGGCCAACGTCCTGACTTTC. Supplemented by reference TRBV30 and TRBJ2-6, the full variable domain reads SQTIHQWPATLVQPVGSPLSLECTVEGTSNPNLYWYRQAAGRGLQLLFYSVGIGQISSEVPQNLSASRPQDRQFILSSKKLLLSDSGFYLCATGGDLSGANVLTFGAGSRLTVL.

The CDR3 sequence is CATSGTENSPLHF. CDR3 nucleotide sequence: TGTGCCACCAGCGGGACAGAAAATTCACCCCTCCACTTT. The chain uses TRBV15 and TRBJ1-6; TRBD1 matches at 7 bases. With V trimmed by 5 bases and J by 7 bases, 2 bases remained unmatched. Germline CDR1 LNHNV, CDR2 YYDKDF (reference sequence). This CDR3 has 13 residues. Variable domain in full (rest from reference TRBV15 and TRBJ1-6): DAMVIQNPRYQVTQFGKPVTLSCSQTLNHNVMYWYQQKSSQAPKLLFHYYDKDFNNEADTPDNFQSRRPNTSFCFLDIRSPGLGDTAMYLCATSGTENSPLHFGNGTRLTVT.